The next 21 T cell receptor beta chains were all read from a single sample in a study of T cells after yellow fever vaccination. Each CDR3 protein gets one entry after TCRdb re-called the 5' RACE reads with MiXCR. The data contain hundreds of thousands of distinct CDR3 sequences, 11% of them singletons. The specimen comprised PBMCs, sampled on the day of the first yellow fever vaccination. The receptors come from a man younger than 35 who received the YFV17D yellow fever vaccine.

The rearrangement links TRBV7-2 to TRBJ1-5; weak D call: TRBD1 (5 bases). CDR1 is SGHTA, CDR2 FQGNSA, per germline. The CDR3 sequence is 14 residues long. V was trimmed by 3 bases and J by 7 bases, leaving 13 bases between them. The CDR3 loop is CASSFNGGEQPQHF. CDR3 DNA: TGTGCCAGCAGCTTTAACGGGGGTGAGCAGCCCCAGCATTTT.

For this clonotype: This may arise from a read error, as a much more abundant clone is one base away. This CDR3 reads CASRNSVGDTQYF. Here the CDR3 DNA reads TGTGCCAGTAGAAACAGTGTTGGGGATACGCAGTATTTT. The chain is built from TRBV19 and TRBJ2-3; D remains ambiguous. The CDR3 is made up of 13 amino acids. Trimming took off 6 bases at V and 6 bases at J, with 13 bases between the two ends. Per germline, CDR1 LNHDA and CDR2 SQIVND (reference sequence).

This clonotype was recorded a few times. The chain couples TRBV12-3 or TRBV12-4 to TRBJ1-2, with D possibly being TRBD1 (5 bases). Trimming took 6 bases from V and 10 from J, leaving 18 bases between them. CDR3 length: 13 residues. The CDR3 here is CASRSSARVDYTF. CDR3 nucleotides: TGTGCCAGCAGGTCTAGCGCCAGGGTGGACTACACCTTC.

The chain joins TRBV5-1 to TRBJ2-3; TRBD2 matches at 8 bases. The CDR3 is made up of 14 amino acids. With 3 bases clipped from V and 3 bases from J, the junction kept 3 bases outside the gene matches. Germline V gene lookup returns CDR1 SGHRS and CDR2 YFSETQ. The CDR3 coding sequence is TGCGCCAGCAGCTCGGCGGGGGGAACAGATACGCAGTATTTT. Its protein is CASSSAGGTDTQYF.

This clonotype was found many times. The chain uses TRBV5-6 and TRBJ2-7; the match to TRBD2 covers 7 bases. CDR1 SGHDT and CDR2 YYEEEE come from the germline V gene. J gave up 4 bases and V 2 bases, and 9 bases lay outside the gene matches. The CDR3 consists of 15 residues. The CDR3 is CASSFLTRGEYEQYF. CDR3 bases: TGTGCCAGCAGCTTTCTCACCCGGGGGGAGTACGAGCAGTACTTC. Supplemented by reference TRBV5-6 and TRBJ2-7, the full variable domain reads DAGVTQSPTHLIKTRGQQVTLRCSPKSGHDTVSWYQQALGQGPQFIFQYYEEEERQRGNFPDRFSGHQFPNYSSELNVNALLLGDSALYLCASSFLTRGEYEQYFGPGTRLTVT.

CDR3 protein: CASSFSRTANSPLHF. DNA for the CDR3: TGTGCCAGCAGCTTTTCCCGGACAGCCAATTCACCCCTCCACTTT. The chain carries TRBV11-2 and TRBJ1-6; weak D call: TRBD1 (6 bases). The germline V gene encodes CDR1 SGHAT and CDR2 FQNNGV. V lost 3 bases and J 7 bases, leaving 13 bases between the germline ends. The CDR3 is 15 residues long.

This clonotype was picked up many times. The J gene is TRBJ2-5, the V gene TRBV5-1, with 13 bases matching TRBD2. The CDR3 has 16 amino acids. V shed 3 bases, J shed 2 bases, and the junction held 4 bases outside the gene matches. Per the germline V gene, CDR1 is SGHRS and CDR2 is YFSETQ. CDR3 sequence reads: CASSSGTSGVQETQYF. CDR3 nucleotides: TGCGCCAGCAGCTCGGGGACTAGCGGGGTACAAGAGACCCAGTACTTC. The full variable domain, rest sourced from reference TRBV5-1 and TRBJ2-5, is KAGVTQTPRYLIKTRGQQVTLSCSPISGHRSVSWYQQTPGQGLQFLFEYFSETQRNKGNFPGRFSGRQFSNSRSEMNVSTLELGDSALYLCASSSGTSGVQETQYFGPGTRLLVL.

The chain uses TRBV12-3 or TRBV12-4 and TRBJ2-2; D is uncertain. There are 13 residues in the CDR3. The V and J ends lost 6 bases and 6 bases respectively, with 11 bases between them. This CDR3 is CASSRYVAGELFF. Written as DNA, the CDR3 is TGTGCCAGCAGCCGTTACGTGGCCGGGGAGCTGTTTTTT.

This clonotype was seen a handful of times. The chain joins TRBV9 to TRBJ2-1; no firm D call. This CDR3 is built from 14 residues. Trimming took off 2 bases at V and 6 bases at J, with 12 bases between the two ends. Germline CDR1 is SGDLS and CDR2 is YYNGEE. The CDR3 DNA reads TGTGCCAGCAGCGTCAAGGGATTGGGCAATGAGCAGTTCTTC. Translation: CASSVKGLGNEQFF.

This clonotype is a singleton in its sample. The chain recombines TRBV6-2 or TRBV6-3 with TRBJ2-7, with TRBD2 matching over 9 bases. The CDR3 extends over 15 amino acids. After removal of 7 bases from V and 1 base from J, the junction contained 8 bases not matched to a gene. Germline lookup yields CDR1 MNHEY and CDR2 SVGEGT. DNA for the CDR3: TGTGCCAGCACCTCCGGGCGGGGGGGTTCCTACGAGCAGTACGTC. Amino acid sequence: CASTSGRGGSYEQYV.

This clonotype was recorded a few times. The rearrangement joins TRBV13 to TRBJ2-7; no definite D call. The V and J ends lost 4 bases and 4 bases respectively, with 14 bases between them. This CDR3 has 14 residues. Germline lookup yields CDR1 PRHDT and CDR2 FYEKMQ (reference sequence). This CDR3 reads CASSSPRALYEQYF. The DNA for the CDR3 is TGTGCCAGCAGCTCACCCCGGGCCTTATACGAGCAGTACTTC.

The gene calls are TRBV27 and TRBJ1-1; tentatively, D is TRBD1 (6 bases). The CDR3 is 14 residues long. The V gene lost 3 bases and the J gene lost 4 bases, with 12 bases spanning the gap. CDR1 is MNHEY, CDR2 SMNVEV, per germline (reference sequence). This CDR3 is CASSFWGAGTEAFF. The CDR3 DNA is TGTGCCAGCAGTTTTTGGGGGGCGGGCACTGAAGCTTTCTTT.

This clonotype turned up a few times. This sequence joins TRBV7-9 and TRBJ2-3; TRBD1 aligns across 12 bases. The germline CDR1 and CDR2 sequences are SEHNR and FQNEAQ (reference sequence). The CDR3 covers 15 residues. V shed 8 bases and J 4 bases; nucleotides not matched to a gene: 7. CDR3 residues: CASGRGQGAADTQYF. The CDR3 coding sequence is TGTGCCAGCGGCCGGGGACAGGGGGCGGCAGATACGCAGTATTTT.

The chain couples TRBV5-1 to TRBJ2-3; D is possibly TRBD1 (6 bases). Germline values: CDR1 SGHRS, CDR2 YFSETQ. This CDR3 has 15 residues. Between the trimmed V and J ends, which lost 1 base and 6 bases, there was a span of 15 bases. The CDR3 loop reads CASSLLGEGVDTQYF. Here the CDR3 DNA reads TGCGCCAGCAGCTTGCTTGGTGAGGGGGTGGATACGCAGTATTTT. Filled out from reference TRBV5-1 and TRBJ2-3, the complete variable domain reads KAGVTQTPRYLIKTRGQQVTLSCSPISGHRSVSWYQQTPGQGLQFLFEYFSETQRNKGNFPGRFSGRQFSNSRSEMNVSTLELGDSALYLCASSLLGEGVDTQYFGPGTRLTVL.

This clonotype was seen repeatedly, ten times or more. The chain's CDR3 is CASSQEEGGLSDTQYF. The CDR3 DNA follows: TGCGCCAGCAGCCAAGAGGAGGGGGGGCTGTCAGATACGCAGTATTTT. The rearrangement uses TRBV4-3 and TRBJ2-3, with D maybe TRBD2 (7 bases). The length of the CDR3 is 16 residues. V lost 0 bases, J lost 4 bases, and 14 bases lay in between. Germline CDR1 is LGHNA and CDR2 is YSLEER.

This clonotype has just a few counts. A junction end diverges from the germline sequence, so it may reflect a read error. CDR3 loop: CASIYEQYF. CDR3 coding DNA: TGTGCCAGCATTTACGAGCAGTACTTC. This chain joins TRBV6-5 and TRBJ2-7; D ambiguous. Germline CDR1 is MNHEY and CDR2 is SVGAGI. CDR3 length: 9 residues.

CDR3 nucleotide sequence: TGTGCCACCAGCAGAGATAACGCAGGCAACTATGGCTACACCTTC. Amino acid sequence: CATSRDNAGNYGYTF. The chain uses TRBV15 and TRBJ1-2, with D uncertain. The CDR3 contains 15 residues. The V gene lost 0 bases and the J gene lost 2 bases, with 10 bases spanning the gap. Germline-derived CDR1 and CDR2 are LNHNV and YYDKDF (reference sequence).

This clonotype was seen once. The CDR3 loop reads CASSFGGRYTGELFF. As DNA, the CDR3 is TGTGCCAGCAGCTTCGGGGGGAGGTACACCGGGGAGCTGTTTTTT. The genes are TRBV7-2 and TRBJ2-2, with 7 bases matching TRBD2. The CDR3 loop spans 15 amino acids. Trimming at V came to 3 bases and at J to 3 bases, leaving 4 bases not matched to a gene. Germline V lookup: CDR1 SGHTA, CDR2 FQGNSA. The entire variable domain, with the rest obtained from reference TRBV7-2 and TRBJ2-2, is as follows: GAGVSQSPSNKVTEKGKDVELRCDPISGHTALYWYRQSLGQGLEFLIYFQGNSAPDKSGLPSDRFSAERTGGSVSTLTIQRTQQEDSAVYLCASSFGGRYTGELFFGEGSRLTVL.

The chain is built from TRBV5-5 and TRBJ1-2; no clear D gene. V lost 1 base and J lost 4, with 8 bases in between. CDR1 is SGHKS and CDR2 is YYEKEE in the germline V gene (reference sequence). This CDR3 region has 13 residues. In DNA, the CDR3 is TGTGCCAGCAGCTTGATCACTAGCTATGGCTACACCTTC. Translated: CASSLITSYGYTF.

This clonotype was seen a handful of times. CDR3 region: CASSLGSGRGGYTF. CDR3 coding DNA: TGTGCCAGCAGCTTAGGATCCGGTCGCGGGGGCTACACCTTC. The J gene is TRBJ1-2, the V gene TRBV11-2; D is unresolved. Trimming stripped 1 base from V and 8 bases from J, with 14 bases between. CDR3 size: 14 residues. Germline CDR1 and CDR2: SGHAT and FQNNGV.

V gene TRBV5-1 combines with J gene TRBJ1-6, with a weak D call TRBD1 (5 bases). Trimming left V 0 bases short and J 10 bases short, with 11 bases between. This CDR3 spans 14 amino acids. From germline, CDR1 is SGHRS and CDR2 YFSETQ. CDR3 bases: TGCGCCAGCAGCTTGGGACAGACCAACTCACCCCTCCACTTT. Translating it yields CASSLGQTNSPLHF.